These 3 T cell receptor beta chains were sequenced from one sample in a study of blood T cell repertoires in COVID-19. This table comes from immunoSEQ multiplex PCR, and its TCRdb copy is limited to in-frame clones, with some not included. There are roughly 260,000 clones in the sample; approximately 83% occur only once, and approximately 2% lies in the top ten. The sequenced sample was PBMCs or T cells enriched from blood (not recorded which). The receptors here all came from a woman in her fifties or sixties who had recovered from COVID-19.

The chain recombines TRBV3-1 (or the pseudogene TRBV3-2) with TRBJ2-2; perhaps TRBD2 as D (7 bases). Germline V gives CDR1 LGHDT, CDR2 YNNKEL (reference sequence). This CDR3 is 17 amino acids long. V was trimmed by 1 base and J by 0 bases, leaving 12 bases between them. CDR3 protein: CASSQGGEGANTGELFF. As DNA, the CDR3 is TGTGCCAGCAGCCAAGGTGGGGAGGGGGCGAACACCGGGGAGCTGTTTTTT.

The V and J genes are TRBV5-6 and TRBJ1-4, with 7 nucleotides matching TRBD1. Germline lookup yields CDR1 SGHDT and CDR2 YYEEEE. The CDR3 loop spans 14 amino acids. Trimming took 4 bases from V and 8 from J; bases not matched to a gene: 8. Here the CDR3 reads CASSARGRGEKLFF. In DNA, the CDR3 is TGTGCCAGCAGCGCAAGGGGGCGAGGAGAAAAACTGTTTTTT.

V gene TRBV5-6 combines with J gene TRBJ2-1; D possibly corresponds to TRBD1 (5 bases). This CDR3 spans 15 amino acids. With 4 bases removed from V and 6 bases from J, the gap between germline ends came to 17 bases. Germline lookup yields CDR1 SGHDT and CDR2 YYEEEE. Written as DNA, the CDR3 is TGTGCCAGCAGCCGGACCCCCCAGGGCCTCAATGAGCAGTTCTTC. Translation gives CASSRTPQGLNEQFF. The whole variable domain, remainder taken from reference TRBV5-6 and TRBJ2-1, is DAGVTQSPTHLIKTRGQQVTLRCSPKSGHDTVSWYQQALGQGPQFIFQYYEEEERQRGNFPDRFSGHQFPNYSSELNVNALLLGDSALYLCASSRTPQGLNEQFFGPGTRLTVL.